This T cell receptor (beta chain) was profiled in a study of T cells in Graves' hyperthyroidism and ophthalmopathy. Turning to the study itself: Peripheral blood sampling occurred at initial diagnosis, before any treatment.

For this clonotype: Its antigen is not identified.

Findings and caveats of the study: Ophthalmopathy and stable hyperthyroidism were separated by a 13 V-J model.

TCR beta CDR3 regions were amplified from RNA transcripts. When the TCR CDR3 underwent first-round RT-PCR, the HTBI primer set was used. TCRdb recomputed calls from the multiplex PCR reads with MiXCR, one row per CDR3 protein. The sample shows around 490,000 distinct CDR3 sequences, 20% of them seen only once. In germline, CDR1 is MNHEY, CDR2 SMNVEV (reference sequence). This CDR3 has 13 amino acids. The V and J ends lost 8 bases and 7 bases, in that order; junction bases with no gene match: 7. The sequenced sample consisted of blood. V usage is TRBV27 and J usage is TRBJ2-1; 8 bases fit TRBD2. This sequence was found in a man aged 35-49 years with Graves' ophthalmopathy. CDR3 residues: CASHSGIGNEQFF. The CDR3 DNA reads TGTGCCAGCCATAGCGGGATCGGAAATGAGCAGTTCTTC.